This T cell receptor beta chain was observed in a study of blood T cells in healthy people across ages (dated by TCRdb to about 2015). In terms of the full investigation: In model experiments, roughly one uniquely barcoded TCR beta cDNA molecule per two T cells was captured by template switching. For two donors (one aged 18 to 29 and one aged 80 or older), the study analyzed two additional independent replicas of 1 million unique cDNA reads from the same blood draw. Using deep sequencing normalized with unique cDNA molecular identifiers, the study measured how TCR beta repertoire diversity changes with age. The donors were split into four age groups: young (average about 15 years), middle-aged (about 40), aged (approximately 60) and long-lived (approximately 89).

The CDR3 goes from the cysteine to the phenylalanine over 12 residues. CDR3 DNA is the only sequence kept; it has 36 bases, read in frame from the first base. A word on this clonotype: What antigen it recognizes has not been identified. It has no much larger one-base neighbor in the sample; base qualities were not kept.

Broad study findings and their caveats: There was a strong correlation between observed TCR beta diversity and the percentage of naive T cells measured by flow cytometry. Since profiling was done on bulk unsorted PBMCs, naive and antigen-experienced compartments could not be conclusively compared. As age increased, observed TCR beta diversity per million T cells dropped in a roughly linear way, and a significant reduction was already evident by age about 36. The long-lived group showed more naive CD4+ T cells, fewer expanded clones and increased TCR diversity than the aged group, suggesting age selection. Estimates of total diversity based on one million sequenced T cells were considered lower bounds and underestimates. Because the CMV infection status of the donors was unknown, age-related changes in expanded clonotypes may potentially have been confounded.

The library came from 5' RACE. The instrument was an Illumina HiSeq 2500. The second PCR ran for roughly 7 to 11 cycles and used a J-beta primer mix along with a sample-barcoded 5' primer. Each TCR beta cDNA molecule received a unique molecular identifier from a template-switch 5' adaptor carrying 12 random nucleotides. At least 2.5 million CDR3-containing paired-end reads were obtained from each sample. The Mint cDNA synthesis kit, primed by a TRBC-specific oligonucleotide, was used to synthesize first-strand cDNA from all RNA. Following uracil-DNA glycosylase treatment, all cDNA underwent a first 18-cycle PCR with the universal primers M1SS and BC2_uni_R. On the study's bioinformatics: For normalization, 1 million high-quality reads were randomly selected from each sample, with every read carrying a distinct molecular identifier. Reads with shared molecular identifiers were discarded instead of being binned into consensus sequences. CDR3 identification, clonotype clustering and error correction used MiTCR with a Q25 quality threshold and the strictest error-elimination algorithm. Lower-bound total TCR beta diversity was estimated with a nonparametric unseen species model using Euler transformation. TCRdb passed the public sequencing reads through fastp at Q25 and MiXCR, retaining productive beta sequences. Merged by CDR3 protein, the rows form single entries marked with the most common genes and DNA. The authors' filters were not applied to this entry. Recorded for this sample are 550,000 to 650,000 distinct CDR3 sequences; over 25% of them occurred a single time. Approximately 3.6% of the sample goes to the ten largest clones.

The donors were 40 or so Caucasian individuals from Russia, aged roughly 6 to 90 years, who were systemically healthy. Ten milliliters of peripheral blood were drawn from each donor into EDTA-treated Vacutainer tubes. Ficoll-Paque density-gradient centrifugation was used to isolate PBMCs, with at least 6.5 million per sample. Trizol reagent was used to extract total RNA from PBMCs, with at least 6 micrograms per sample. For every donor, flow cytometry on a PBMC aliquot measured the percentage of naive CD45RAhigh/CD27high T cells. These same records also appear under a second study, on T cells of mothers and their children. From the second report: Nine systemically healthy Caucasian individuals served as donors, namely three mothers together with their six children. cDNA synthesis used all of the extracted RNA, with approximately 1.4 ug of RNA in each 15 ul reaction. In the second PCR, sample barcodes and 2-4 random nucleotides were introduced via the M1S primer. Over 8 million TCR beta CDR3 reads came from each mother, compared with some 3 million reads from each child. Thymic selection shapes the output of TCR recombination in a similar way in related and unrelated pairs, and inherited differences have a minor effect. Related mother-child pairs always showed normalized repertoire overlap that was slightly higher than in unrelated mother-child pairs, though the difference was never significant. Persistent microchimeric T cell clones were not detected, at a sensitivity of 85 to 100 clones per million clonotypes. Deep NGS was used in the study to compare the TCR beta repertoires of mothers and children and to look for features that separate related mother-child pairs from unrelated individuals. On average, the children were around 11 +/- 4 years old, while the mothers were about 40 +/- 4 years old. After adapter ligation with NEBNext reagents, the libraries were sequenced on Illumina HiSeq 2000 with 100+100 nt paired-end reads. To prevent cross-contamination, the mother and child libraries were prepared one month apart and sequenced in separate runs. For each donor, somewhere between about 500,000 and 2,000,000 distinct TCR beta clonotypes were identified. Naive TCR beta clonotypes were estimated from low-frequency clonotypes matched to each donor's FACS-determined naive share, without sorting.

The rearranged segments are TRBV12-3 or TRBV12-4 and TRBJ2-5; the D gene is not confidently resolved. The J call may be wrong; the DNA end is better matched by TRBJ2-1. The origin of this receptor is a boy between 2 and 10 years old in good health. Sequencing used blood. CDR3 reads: CAIRTTYNEQFF. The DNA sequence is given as TGTGCCATCCGGACCACCTACAATGAGCAGTTCTTC.